What follows are 27 T cell receptor beta chains derived from one specimen sequenced in a study of tumour-infiltrating T cells in Burkitt lymphoma. Generated by immunoSEQ multiplex PCR, the TCRdb table keeps only in-frame clones and is missing some. The table has about 9,200 clones, about two thirds seen once; the top ten hold around 5.6%. The sequenced sample consisted of tumor tissue. Source of these receptors: a human donor with diffuse large B-cell lymphoma.

The chain joins TRBV30 to TRBJ1-3; D is perhaps TRBD1 (5 bases). CDR3 length: 15 residues. Germline CDR1 is GTSNPN and CDR2 is SVGIG (reference sequence). Trimming removed 2 bases from V and 3 bases from J, with 14 bases in between. In DNA, the CDR3 is TGTGCCTGGAGTCAAGGGGTCTCCAGTGGAAACACCATATATTTT. Residues: CAWSQGVSSGNTIYF. The whole variable domain, remainder taken from reference TRBV30 and TRBJ1-3, is SQTIHQWPATLVQPVGSPLSLECTVEGTSNPNLYWYRQAAGRGLQLLFYSVGIGQISSEVPQNLSASRPQDRQFILSSKKLLLSDSGFYLCAWSQGVSSGNTIYFGEGSWLTVV.

This rearrangement joins TRBV5-1 to TRBJ2-7, with D unresolved. CDR1 and CDR2 from the germline V gene are SGHRS and YFSETQ. CDR3 size: 13 residues. V was clipped by 0 bases and J by 7 bases, with 11 bases between them. Here the CDR3 DNA reads TGCGCCAGCAGCTTGGATGGCGCGCGGGAGCAGTACTTC. This translates into CASSLDGAREQYF.

CDR3 coding DNA: TGCGCCAGCAGCGAGGACAGCTATGGCTACACCTTC. It translates to CASSEDSYGYTF. The V call is TRBV5-1, the J call TRBJ1-2; D might be TRBD1 (6 bases). The CDR3 has 12 amino acids. Trimming left V 4 bases short and J 4 bases short, with 8 bases between. CDR1 is SGHRS, CDR2 YFSETQ, per germline. Variable domain in full (rest from reference TRBV5-1 and TRBJ1-2): KAGVTQTPRYLIKTRGQQVTLSCSPISGHRSVSWYQQTPGQGLQFLFEYFSETQRNKGNFPGRFSGRQFSNSRSEMNVSTLELGDSALYLCASSEDSYGYTFGSGTRLTVV.

The V call is TRBV7-9, the J call TRBJ1-2; D uncertain. V lost 5 bases to trimming and J lost 6 bases, with 13 bases between them. The CDR3 is made up of 13 amino acids. Per the germline V gene, CDR1 is SEHNR and CDR2 is FQNEAQ (reference sequence). CDR3 region: CASSGPKGNGYTF. For the CDR3, the DNA is TGTGCCAGCAGCGGACCCAAGGGCAATGGCTACACCTTC. Using reference TRBV7-9 and TRBJ1-2 for the parts outside the CDR3, the full variable domain is DTGVSQNPRHKITKRGQNVTFRCDPISEHNRLYWYRQTLGQGPEFLTYFQNEAQLEKSRLLSDRFSAERPKGSFSTLEIQRTEQGDSAMYLCASSGPKGNGYTFGSGTRLTVV.

This chain uses TRBV5-6 with TRBJ2-7; D is uncertain. The CDR3 runs 11 residues. Germline CDR1 reads SGHDT; CDR2 reads YYEEEE. The germline V and J ends were trimmed by 6 bases and 1 base, with 5 bases remaining between them. The chain's CDR3 is CASTQSYEQYF. The CDR3 DNA sequence: TGTGCCAGCACCCAATCCTACGAGCAGTACTTC.

In this sample, this clone turned up a few times. V usage is TRBV27 and J usage is TRBJ1-2; no clear D gene. This CDR3 has 14 residues. The V gene lost 3 bases and the J gene lost 4 bases, with 12 bases spanning the gap. Germline values: CDR1 MNHEY, CDR2 SMNVEV (reference sequence). The CDR3 protein is CASSFGEGSYGYTF. CDR3 coding DNA: TGTGCCAGCAGTTTCGGGGAGGGTAGCTATGGCTACACCTTC.

The chain links TRBV6-6 to TRBJ1-1, with D possibly being TRBD1 (6 bases). V lost 7 bases and J lost 3, with 15 bases in between. In germline, CDR1 is MNHNY, CDR2 SVGAGI (reference sequence). CDR3 length: 14 amino acids. The CDR3 DNA follows: TGTGCCAGCATATCCGGGCAGGGGTACACTGAAGCTTTCTTT. It translates to CASISGQGYTEAFF.

The CDR3 DNA sequence: TGTGCCAGCAGGGGACAGGGGGGCAATCAGCCCCAGCATTTT. It specifies CASRGQGGNQPQHF. V usage is TRBV6-1 and J usage is TRBJ1-5; TRBD1 matches at 11 bases. The CDR3 loop spans 14 amino acids. Germline lookup yields CDR1 MNHNS and CDR2 SASEGT. J was trimmed by 2 bases and V by 6 bases; bases with no gene match: 0.

This chain links TRBV29-1 with TRBJ1-6; tentatively, D is TRBD1 (5 bases). Germline V CDR1 and CDR2: SQVTM, ANQGSEA. Trimming cost V 5 bases and J 8 bases, with 13 bases left between them. This CDR3 is 13 amino acids long. CDR3 bases: TGCAGCGTTCGGGTGGGGGGAGATTCACCCCTCCACTTT. This encodes CSVRVGGDSPLHF.

The chain links TRBV28 to TRBJ1-2, with TRBD1 matching over 7 bases. Germline CDR1 reads MDHEN; CDR2 reads SYDVKM. The CDR3 extends over 15 amino acids. With V trimmed by 2 bases and J by 4 bases, 7 bases remained unmatched. In DNA, the CDR3 is TGTGCCAGCAGTTTAAACGCGGGACAGTCCTATGGCTACACCTTC. This sequence encodes CASSLNAGQSYGYTF.

By share, this clone counts as medium-sized (0.01 to 0.1%). The V call is TRBV27, the J call TRBJ1-4; D gene uncertain. V gave up 3 bases and J gave up 6 bases, with 14 bases separating them. Germline V CDR1 and CDR2: MNHEY, SMNVEV (reference sequence). This CDR3 is built from 15 residues. The CDR3 reads CASSLSGQWYEKLFF. DNA of the CDR3: TGTGCCAGCAGTTTGTCCGGGCAGTGGTATGAAAAACTGTTTTTT.

The chain combines TRBV6-1 with TRBJ2-3; unclear D gene. The CDR3 covers 12 residues. Germline lookup yields CDR1 MNHNS and CDR2 SASEGT. V was clipped by 1 base and J by 14 bases, with 13 bases between them. CDR3 sequence reads: CASSEGGRLRYF. Here the CDR3 DNA reads TGTGCCAGCAGTGAAGGGGGTCGTCTCCGGTATTTT.

As DNA, the CDR3 is TGTGCCAGCAGTGAAGCGGGGCCCGAGGGCACTGAAGCTTTCTTT. As protein: CASSEAGPEGTEAFF. The chain carries TRBV2 and TRBJ1-1, with D possibly being TRBD1 (5 bases). V lost 0 bases, J lost 4 bases, and 12 bases lay in between. This CDR3 contains 15 residues. Germline V gives CDR1 SNHLY, CDR2 FYNNEI.

This rearrangement joins TRBV14 to TRBJ2-3, with a weak D call TRBD2 (6 bases). Per germline, CDR1 SGHDN and CDR2 FVKESK. V shed 1 base and J shed 4 bases, with 21 bases lying between them. There are 18 residues in the CDR3. CDR3 DNA sequence: TGTGCCAGCAGCCAAGGAGGAGCCGCCTGGGGGGAGTCAGATACGCAGTATTTT. Translation gives CASSQGGAAWGESDTQYF.

V is TRBV29-1 and J is TRBJ1-2; D may be TRBD1 (5 bases). The CDR3 spans 13 residues. From germline, CDR1 is SQVTM and CDR2 ANQGSEA. Trimming left V 4 bases short and J 3 bases short, with 12 bases between. In DNA form, the CDR3 reads TGCAGCGTTGGTAGGATGGGGGACTATGGCTACACCTTC. Encoded protein: CSVGRMGDYGYTF.

This sequence joins TRBV30 and TRBJ2-1; 8 bases line up with TRBD2. The ends lost 4 bases at V and 2 bases at J; junction bases unmatched: 7. The CDR3 consists of 15 residues. Looked up from germline, CDR1 is GTSNPN and CDR2 is SVGIG (reference sequence). The CDR3 reads CAWTFSGAAYNEQFF. CDR3 coding DNA: TGTGCCTGGACCTTTAGCGGGGCAGCCTACAATGAGCAGTTCTTC. Supplemented by reference TRBV30 and TRBJ2-1, the full variable domain reads SQTIHQWPATLVQPVGSPLSLECTVEGTSNPNLYWYRQAAGRGLQLLFYSVGIGQISSEVPQNLSASRPQDRQFILSSKKLLLSDSGFYLCAWTFSGAAYNEQFFGPGTRLTVL.

The chain recombines TRBV6-6 with TRBJ1-1, with D possibly being TRBD1 (6 bases). The germline CDR1 and CDR2 sequences are MNHNY and SVGAGI (reference sequence). Trimming removed 2 bases from V and 4 bases from J, with 14 bases in between. The CDR3 consists of 15 residues. CDR3 DNA sequence: TGTGCCAGCAGTTACGGAGGAGAAGGGGGCACTGAAGCTTTCTTT. It encodes CASSYGGEGGTEAFF.

CDR3 region: CASSSGRGGEKLFF. DNA for the CDR3: TGCGCCAGCAGCTCGGGGCGTGGGGGGGAAAAACTGTTTTTT. The chain combines TRBV5-1 with TRBJ1-4, with D perhaps matching TRBD1 (5 bases). There are 14 residues in the CDR3. Per the germline V gene, CDR1 is SGHRS and CDR2 is YFSETQ. V lost 3 bases and J 8 bases, leaving 14 bases between the germline ends.

The genes are TRBV29-1 and TRBJ2-7; no clear D. V lost 4 bases and J lost 4, with 5 bases in between. The length of the CDR3 is 10 residues. Germline loops: CDR1 SQVTM, CDR2 ANQGSEA. This CDR3 is CSVGEYEQYF. As DNA, the CDR3 is TGCAGCGTTGGTGAATACGAGCAGTACTTC.

V is TRBV29-1 and J is TRBJ1-1, with a possible D match to TRBD1 (6 bases). CDR1 is SQVTM, CDR2 ANQGSEA, per germline. CDR3 length equals 13 residues. V lost 6 bases to trimming and J lost 9 bases, with 20 bases between them. This CDR3 reads CSVHLTGGPKAFF. DNA of the CDR3: TGCAGCGTCCACTTGACGGGGGGGCCTAAAGCTTTCTTT.

The J gene is TRBJ2-1, the V gene TRBV5-5, with D perhaps assigned TRBD1 or TRBD2 (6 bases each). Trimming pared 4 bases from V and 14 bases from J, leaving 16 bases between. CDR1 and CDR2 (germline): SGHKS, YYEKEE (reference sequence). This CDR3 is 12 amino acids long. This CDR3 reads CASSPGGLPEFF. CDR3 nucleotides: TGTGCCAGCAGCCCCGGGGGCCTCCCGGAGTTCTTC.

The chain employs TRBV7-9 and TRBJ1-2, with D hard to call. CDR1 is SEHNR, CDR2 FQNEAQ, per germline (reference sequence). Trimming removed 3 bases from V and 6 bases from J, with 8 bases in between. CDR3 length: 12 residues. CDR3 DNA sequence: TGTGCCAGCAGCTTCCGCGAGGATGGCTACACCTTC. This translates into CASSFREDGYTF.

A few counts support this clone. The chain has TRBV27 and TRBJ1-6, with 7 bases matching TRBD1. Trimming removed 8 bases from V and 7 bases from J; junction bases left unmatched: 5. The CDR3 spans 13 residues. Germline V gene lookup returns CDR1 MNHEY and CDR2 SMNVEV (reference sequence). The CDR3 spells CASCDRANSPLHF. DNA of the CDR3: TGTGCCAGCTGTGACAGGGCGAATTCACCCCTCCACTTT.

The chain recombines TRBV13 with TRBJ2-7, with 7 bases lining up with TRBD2. V shed 3 bases, J shed 3 bases, and the junction held 11 bases outside the gene matches. Per germline, CDR1 PRHDT and CDR2 FYEKMQ (reference sequence). CDR3 length equals 16 residues. This CDR3 is CASSFVIGGGNYEQYF. The DNA for the CDR3 is TGTGCCAGCAGCTTTGTGATCGGCGGGGGAAACTACGAGCAGTACTTC.

The chain has TRBV5-1 and TRBJ1-1, with a weak D call TRBD1 (5 bases). The CDR3 loop spans 19 amino acids. The germline V gene encodes CDR1 SGHRS and CDR2 YFSETQ. Between the trimmed V and J ends, which lost 2 bases and 1 base, there was a span of 24 bases. The chain's CDR3 is CASSLTVGALATRNTEAFF. The CDR3, as DNA: TGCGCCAGCAGCTTAACCGTTGGGGCTCTCGCCACGAGGAACACTGAAGCTTTCTTT.

The J gene is TRBJ1-1, the V gene TRBV4-2; 7 bases line up with TRBD1. The CDR3 spans 16 residues. Germline CDR1 reads LGHNA; CDR2 reads YNFKEQ. The V and J ends lost 3 bases and 6 bases, in that order; junction bases with no gene match: 13. The CDR3 DNA follows: TGTGCCAGCAGCCATCCTCTTGGGAGGGGGCAAGCTGAAGCTTTCTTT. This codes for CASSHPLGRGQAEAFF.

The V call is TRBV7-2, the J call TRBJ1-5, with 8 bases matching TRBD1. Germline V CDR1 and CDR2: SGHTA, FQGNSA. This CDR3 has 16 amino acids. Germline trimming cut 5 bases from V and 2 bases from J; bases unmatched to any gene: 8. CDR3 nucleotide sequence: TGTGCCAGCAGCCCCTTTCCGGGACAGGGCAATCAGCCCCAGCATTTT. Its translation: CASSPFPGQGNQPQHF.